This T cell receptor beta chain was recorded in a study of blood T cell repertoires in COVID-19. In the study overall: Whether acute or convalescent, the COVID-19 samples came from the United States, Italy and Spain.

Source study methods: Amplifying reference gene primers gave estimates of nucleated cell counts. The method was immunoSEQ multiplex PCR; TCRdb's version includes in-frame clones alone and lacks a portion of them. D and trimming were read from the DNA, whereas the V and J calls and clone size are those reported in that table. Of about 100,000 clones in the sample, just under 80% are singletons; the top ten hold around 30%. The CDR3 runs to 16 residues. J gave up 6 bases and V 2 bases, and 10 bases lay outside the gene matches. The germline V gene has CDR1 MNHEY and CDR2 SVGEGT. The material sequenced was peripheral blood. The chain uses TRBV6-2 or TRBV6-3 and TRBJ2-3, with 8 nucleotides matching TRBD1. The receptor was derived from a man aged 65-85 years with active or convalescent COVID-19. Here the CDR3 reads CASSYRTGNPRDTQYF. The CDR3 bases are TGTGCCAGCAGTTACCGGACAGGGAATCCAAGGGATACGCAGTATTTT.